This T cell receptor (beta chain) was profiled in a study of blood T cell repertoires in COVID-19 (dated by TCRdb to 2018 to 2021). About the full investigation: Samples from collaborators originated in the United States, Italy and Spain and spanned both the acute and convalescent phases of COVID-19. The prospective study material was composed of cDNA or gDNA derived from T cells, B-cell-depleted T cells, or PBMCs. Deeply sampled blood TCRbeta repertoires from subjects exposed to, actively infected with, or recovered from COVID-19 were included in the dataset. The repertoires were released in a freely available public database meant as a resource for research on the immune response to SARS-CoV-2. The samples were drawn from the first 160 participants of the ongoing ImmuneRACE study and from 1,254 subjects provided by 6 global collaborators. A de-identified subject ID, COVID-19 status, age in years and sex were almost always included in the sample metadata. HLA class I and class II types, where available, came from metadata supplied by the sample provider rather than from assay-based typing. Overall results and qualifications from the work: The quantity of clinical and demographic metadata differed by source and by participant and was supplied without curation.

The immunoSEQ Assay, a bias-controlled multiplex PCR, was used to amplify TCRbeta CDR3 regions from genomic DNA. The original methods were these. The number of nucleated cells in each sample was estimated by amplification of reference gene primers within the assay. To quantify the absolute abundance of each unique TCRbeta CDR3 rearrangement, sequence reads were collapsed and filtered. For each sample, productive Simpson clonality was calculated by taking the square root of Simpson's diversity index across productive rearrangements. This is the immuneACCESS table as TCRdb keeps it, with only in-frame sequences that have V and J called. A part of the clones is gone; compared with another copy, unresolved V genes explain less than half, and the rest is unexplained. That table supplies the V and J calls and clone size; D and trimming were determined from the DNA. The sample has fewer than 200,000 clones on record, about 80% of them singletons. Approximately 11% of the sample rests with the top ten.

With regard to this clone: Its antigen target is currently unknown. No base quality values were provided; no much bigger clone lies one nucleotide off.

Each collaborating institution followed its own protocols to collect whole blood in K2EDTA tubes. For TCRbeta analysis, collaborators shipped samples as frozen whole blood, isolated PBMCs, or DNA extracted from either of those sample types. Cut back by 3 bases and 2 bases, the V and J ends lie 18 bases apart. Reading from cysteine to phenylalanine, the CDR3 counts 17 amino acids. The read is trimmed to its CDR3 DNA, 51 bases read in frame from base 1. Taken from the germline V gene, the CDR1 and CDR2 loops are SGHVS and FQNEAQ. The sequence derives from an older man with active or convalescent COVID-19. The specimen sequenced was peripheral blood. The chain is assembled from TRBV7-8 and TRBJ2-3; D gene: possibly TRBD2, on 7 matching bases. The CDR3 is CASSFPNWGGPTDTQYF. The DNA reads TGTGCCAGCAGCTTTCCCAACTGGGGGGGGCCCACAGATACGCAGTATTTT. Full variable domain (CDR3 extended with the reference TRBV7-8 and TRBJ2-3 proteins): GAGVSQSPRYKVAKRGQDVALRCDPISGHVSLFWYQQALGQGPEFLTYFQNEAQLDKSGLPSDRFFAERPEGSVSTLKIQRTQQEDSAVYLCASSFPNWGGPTDTQYFGPGTRLTVL.